A single sample gave rise to the 17 T cell receptor beta chains below, sequenced in a study of T cells in Graves' hyperthyroidism and ophthalmopathy. Amplification yielded TCR beta CDR3 regions, with RNA transcripts as the source. HTBI primers were used for first-round RT-PCR of the TCR CDR3. TCRdb reanalysed the multiplex PCR reads using MiXCR and keeps one entry per CDR3 protein. The data contain roughly 56,000 distinct CDR3 sequences, around half of them seen just once; the ten biggest clones take up around 11%. Material for sequencing was blood. The source of these receptors is a woman aged 25 to 45 with Graves' ophthalmopathy.

This clonotype occurred many times. This chain joins TRBV9 and TRBJ2-3; TRBD2 agrees at 15 bases. The germline V gene has CDR1 SGDLS and CDR2 YYNGEE. V was pared by 4 bases and J by 4 bases, with 7 bases of the junction left unmatched. CDR3 size: 17 residues. The CDR3 loop is CASSSGGLAGGPDTQYF. The CDR3 bases are TGTGCCAGCAGCTCCGGGGGACTAGCGGGAGGTCCAGATACGCAGTATTTT.

As to this clonotype: This likely comes from a read error, as the CDR3 has no conserved phenylalanine or tryptophan at its end. This chain's CDR3 is CASSYDRGGGNSPLHL. The CDR3 DNA sequence: TGCGCCAGCAGCTACGATCGCGGGGGAGGTAATTCGCCCCTCCACCTT. The chain is built from TRBV5-1 and TRBJ1-6, with D maybe TRBD1 (5 bases). Germline loops: CDR1 SGHRS, CDR2 YFSETQ. The CDR3 spans 16 residues.

This clonotype occurred many times. The chain uses TRBV6-5 and TRBJ2-7; D not certain. Germline V gives CDR1 MNHEY, CDR2 SVGAGI. CDR3 length: 14 residues. V gave up 6 bases and J gave up 0 bases, with 12 bases separating them. CDR3: CASSTARSSYEQYF. DNA of the CDR3: TGTGCCAGCAGCACAGCGAGAAGCTCCTACGAGCAGTACTTC.

This clonotype was picked up one time. V gene TRBV19 combines with J gene TRBJ2-3; weak D call: TRBD2 (5 bases). Trimming took 10 bases from V and 0 from J, leaving 20 bases between them. The CDR3 contains 16 residues. Germline V gene data show CDR1 as LNHDA and CDR2 as SQIVND (reference sequence). The CDR3 coding sequence is TGTGCCACCAATCCTATTGGTGGGAGTAGCACAGATACGCAGTATTTT. Translated, it gives CATNPIGGSSTDTQYF.

In this sample, this clonotype turned up once. V and J are TRBV19 and TRBJ1-5; TRBD1 matches at 8 bases. J lost 15 bases, V lost 5 bases, and 12 bases had no gene match. Germline CDR1 and CDR2: LNHDA and SQIVND (reference sequence). The CDR3 length is 13 residues. The chain's CDR3 is CASSVQRQGTLHF. Written as DNA, the CDR3 is TGTGCCAGTAGTGTCCAACGACAGGGGACATTGCATTTT.

The chain joins TRBV2 to TRBJ1-5; 7 bases agree with TRBD1. In germline, CDR1 is SNHLY, CDR2 FYNNEI. This CDR3 region has 14 residues. CDR3 bases: TGTGCTTCTCGGGACAGTTATAGCAATCAGCCCCAGCATTTT. Translation: CASRDSYSNQPQHF.

The rearrangement uses TRBV5-4 and TRBJ1-2, with 7 bases identical to TRBD1. J lost 4 bases, V lost 4 bases, and 4 bases had no gene match. The CDR3 length is 13 residues. Germline-derived CDR1 and CDR2 are SGHNT and YYREEE (reference sequence). The CDR3 DNA reads as TGTGCCAGCAGCCAGACAGGGTCCTATGGCTACACCTTC. Translated: CASSQTGSYGYTF.

This clonotype was observed many times. The chain uses TRBV6-1 and TRBJ2-5; TRBD1 matches at 12 bases. V trimming: 7 bases; J trimming: 4 bases; junction bases outside the gene matches: 4. Germline V gene data show CDR1 as MNHNS and CDR2 as SASEGT. The CDR3 consists of 14 residues. CDR3 coding DNA: TGTGCCAGCAACACGGGACAGGGGGCAGAGACCCAGTACTTC. It codes for CASNTGQGAETQYF.

The J gene is TRBJ2-6, the V gene TRBV5-1, with 8 bases fitting TRBD1. The CDR3 totals 17 residues. The germline CDR1 and CDR2 sequences are SGHRS and YFSETQ. J lost 0 bases, V lost 4 bases, and 6 bases had no gene match. DNA for the CDR3: TGCGCCAGCAGCGCCGGGACAGGTAGCTCTGGGGCCAACGTCCTGACTTTC. It encodes CASSAGTGSSGANVLTF.

A remark on this clonotype: One end of the junction does not line up with germline, which may come from a read error. The chain recombines TRBV5-5 with TRBJ2-4; no firm D call. Germline CDR1 SGHKS, CDR2 YYEKEE (reference sequence). CDR3 length: 16 amino acids. CDR3 region: CASGLTDLRAKNIQYF. CDR3 nucleotides: TGTGCCAGCGGCTTGACGGATTTACGAGCCAAAAACATTCAGTACTTC. Full variable domain (missing parts from reference TRBV5-5 and TRBJ2-4): DAGVTQSPTHLIKTRGQQVTLRCSPISGHKSVSWYQQVLGQGPQFIFQYYEKEERGRGNFPDRFSARQFPNYSSELNVNALLLGDSALYLCASGLTDLRAKNIQYFGAGTRLSVL.

This clonotype rates as medium-sized. CDR3 nucleotides: TGTGCCATCAGTGAGACACAGGGGCACGAAAAACTGTTTTTT. Amino acids: CAISETQGHEKLFF. The rearrangement links TRBV10-3 to TRBJ1-4; 7 positions match TRBD1. Losses at the gene ends were 2 bases for V and 8 bases for J; bases not matched to a gene: 5. Germline V lookup: CDR1 ENHRY, CDR2 SYGVKD. The CDR3 covers 14 residues.

V gene TRBV7-3 combines with J gene TRBJ2-3; the D is unclear. The CDR3 runs 14 residues. Germline V gene lookup returns CDR1 SGHTA and CDR2 FQGTGA. V was shortened by 1 base and J by 11 bases, with 16 bases between the two germline ends. Written as DNA, the CDR3 is TGTGCCAGCAGCTTAAAGGGTCGAGTGGATGAGCAGTATTTT. It codes for CASSLKGRVDEQYF.

This clonotype has a single count. This may be a read error, as it is one base from a much larger clone. This chain uses TRBV28 with TRBJ1-4; 11 nucleotides match TRBD1. CDR3 length: 14 amino acids. Germline trimming cut 5 bases from V and 10 bases from J; bases unmatched to any gene: 6. In germline, CDR1 is MDHEN, CDR2 SYDVKM. The CDR3 is CASSPGTGGRKLFF. CDR3 bases: TGTGCCAGCAGTCCAGGGACAGGGGGGAGAAAACTGTTTTTT.

As to this clonotype: A much larger clone differs by one base, so this may be a read error. The missing conserved phenylalanine or tryptophan at the end of this CDR3 makes a read error likely. The chain recombines TRBV6-5 with TRBJ1-1; unclear D gene. Germline CDR1 is MNHEY and CDR2 is SVGAGI. There are 14 residues in the CDR3. V was cut by 5 bases and J by 1 base, with 11 bases left in between. In DNA form, the CDR3 reads TGTGCCAGCAGTCCGGACCTATGGAACACTGAAGCTTTCTCT. Translating gives CASSPDLWNTEAFS.

This clonotype was counted ten times or more. V is TRBV24-1 and J is TRBJ2-1; no firm D call. Germline CDR1 is KGHDR and CDR2 is SFDVKD. The CDR3 consists of 14 residues. Trimming took off 3 bases at V and 10 bases at J, with 15 bases between the two ends. CDR3 sequence reads: CATSDPRSVKEQFF. In nucleotides, the CDR3 is TGTGCCACCAGTGATCCCCGGAGCGTAAAAGAGCAGTTCTTC.

Regarding this clonotype: One end of the junction is discordant with germline, which a read error may explain. The J gene is TRBJ2-5, the V gene TRBV20-1, with no clear D. CDR1 is DFQATT, CDR2 SNEGSKA, per germline (reference sequence). CDR3 length equals 13 residues. CDR3 sequence reads: CSAGEDGNQPQYF. CDR3 DNA sequence: TGCAGTGCTGGAGAAGATGGCAATCAGCCCCAGTACTTC.

This clonotype was seen many times. V gene TRBV5-8 combines with J gene TRBJ1-5, with TRBD1 as a possible D gene (5 bases). CDR1 and CDR2 (germline): SGHTS, YDEGEE. The CDR3 is 16 residues long. Trimming stripped 1 base from V and 3 bases from J, with 14 bases between. This CDR3 is CASSLTGLGYNQPQHF. CDR3 DNA: TGTGCCAGCAGCTTGACGGGGCTAGGGTACAATCAGCCCCAGCATTTT.